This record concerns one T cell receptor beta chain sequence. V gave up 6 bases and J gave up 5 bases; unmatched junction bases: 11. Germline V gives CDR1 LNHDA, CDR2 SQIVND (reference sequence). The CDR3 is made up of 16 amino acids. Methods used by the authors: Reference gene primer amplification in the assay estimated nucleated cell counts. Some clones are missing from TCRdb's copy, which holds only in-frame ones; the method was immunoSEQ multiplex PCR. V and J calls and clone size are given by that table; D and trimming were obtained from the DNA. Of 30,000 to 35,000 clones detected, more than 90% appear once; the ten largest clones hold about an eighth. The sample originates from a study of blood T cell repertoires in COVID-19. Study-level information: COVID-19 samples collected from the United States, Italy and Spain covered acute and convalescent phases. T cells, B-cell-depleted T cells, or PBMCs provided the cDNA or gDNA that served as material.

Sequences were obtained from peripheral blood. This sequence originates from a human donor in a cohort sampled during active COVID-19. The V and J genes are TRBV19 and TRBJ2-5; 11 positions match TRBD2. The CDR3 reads CASSTVTSGSRETQYF. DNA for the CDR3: TGTGCCAGTAGCACCGTAACTAGCGGGAGCCGTGAGACCCAGTACTTC.